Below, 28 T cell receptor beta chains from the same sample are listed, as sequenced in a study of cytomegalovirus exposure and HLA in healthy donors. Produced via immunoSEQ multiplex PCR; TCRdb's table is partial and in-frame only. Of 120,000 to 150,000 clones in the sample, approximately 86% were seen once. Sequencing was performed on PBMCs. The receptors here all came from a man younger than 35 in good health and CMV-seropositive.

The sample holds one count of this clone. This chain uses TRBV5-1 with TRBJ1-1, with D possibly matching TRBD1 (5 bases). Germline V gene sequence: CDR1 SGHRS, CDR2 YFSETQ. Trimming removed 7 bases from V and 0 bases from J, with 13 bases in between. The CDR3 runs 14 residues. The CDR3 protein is CASQRDSMNTEAFF. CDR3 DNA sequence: TGCGCCAGCCAACGGGACTCTATGAACACTGAAGCTTTCTTT.

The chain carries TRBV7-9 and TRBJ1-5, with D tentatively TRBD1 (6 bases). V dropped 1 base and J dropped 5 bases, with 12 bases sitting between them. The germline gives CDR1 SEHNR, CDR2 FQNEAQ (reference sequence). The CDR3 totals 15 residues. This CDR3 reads CASSLEGTPYQPQHF. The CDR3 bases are TGTGCCAGCAGCTTAGAAGGGACACCGTATCAGCCCCAGCATTTT.

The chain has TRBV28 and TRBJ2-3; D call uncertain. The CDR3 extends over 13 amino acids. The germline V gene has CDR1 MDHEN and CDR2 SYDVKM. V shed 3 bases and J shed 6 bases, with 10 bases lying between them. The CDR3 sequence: CASSFPAGDTQYF. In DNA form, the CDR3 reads TGTGCCAGCAGTTTCCCCGCCGGGGATACGCAGTATTTT.

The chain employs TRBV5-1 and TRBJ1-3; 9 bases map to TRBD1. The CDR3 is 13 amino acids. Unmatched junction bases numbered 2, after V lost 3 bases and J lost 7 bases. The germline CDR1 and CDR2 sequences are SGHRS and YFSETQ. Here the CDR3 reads CASSSGQGNTIYF. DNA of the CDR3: TGCGCCAGCAGCTCCGGACAGGGGAACACCATATATTTT. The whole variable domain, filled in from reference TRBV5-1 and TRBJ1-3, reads KAGVTQTPRYLIKTRGQQVTLSCSPISGHRSVSWYQQTPGQGLQFLFEYFSETQRNKGNFPGRFSGRQFSNSRSEMNVSTLELGDSALYLCASSSGQGNTIYFGEGSWLTVV.

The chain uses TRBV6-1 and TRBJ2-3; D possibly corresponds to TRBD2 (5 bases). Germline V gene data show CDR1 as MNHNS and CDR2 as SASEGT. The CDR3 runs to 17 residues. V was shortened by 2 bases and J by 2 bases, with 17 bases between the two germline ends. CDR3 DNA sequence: TGTGCCAGCAGTGAATCCCATCTAGCTCTCCACACAGATACGCAGTATTTT. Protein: CASSESHLALHTDTQYF.

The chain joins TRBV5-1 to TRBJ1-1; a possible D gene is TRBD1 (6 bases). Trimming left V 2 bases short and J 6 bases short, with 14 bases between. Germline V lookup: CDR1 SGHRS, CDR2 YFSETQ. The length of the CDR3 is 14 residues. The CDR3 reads CASSLGPGEAEAFF. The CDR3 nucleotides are TGCGCCAGCAGCTTAGGGCCAGGGGAAGCTGAAGCTTTCTTT.

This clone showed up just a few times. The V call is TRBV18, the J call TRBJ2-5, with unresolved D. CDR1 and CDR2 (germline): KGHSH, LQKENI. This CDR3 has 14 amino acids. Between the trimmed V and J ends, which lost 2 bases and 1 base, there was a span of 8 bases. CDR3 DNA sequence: TGTGCCAGCTCACCAGTCAATAGCCAAGAGACCCAGTACTTC. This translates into CASSPVNSQETQYF.

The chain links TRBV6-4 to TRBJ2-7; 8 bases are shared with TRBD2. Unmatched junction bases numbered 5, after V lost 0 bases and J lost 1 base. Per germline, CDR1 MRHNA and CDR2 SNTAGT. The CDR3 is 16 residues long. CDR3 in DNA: TGTGCCAGCAGTGACTCGATACGGGAGGGTTCCTACGAGCAGTACTTC. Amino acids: CASSDSIREGSYEQYF.

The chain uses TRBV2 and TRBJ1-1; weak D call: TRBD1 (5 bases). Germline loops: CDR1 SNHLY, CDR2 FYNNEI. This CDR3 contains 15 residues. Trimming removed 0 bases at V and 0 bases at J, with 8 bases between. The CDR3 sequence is CASSEARGMNTEAFF. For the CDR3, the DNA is TGTGCCAGCAGTGAAGCTAGGGGCATGAACACTGAAGCTTTCTTT.

The CDR3 sequence: CASSVRGGGAEAFF. The DNA of the CDR3 is TGTGCCAGCAGCGTAAGGGGCGGGGGAGCTGAAGCTTTCTTT. The chain is built from TRBV13 and TRBJ1-1, with D maybe TRBD1 (5 bases). The CDR3 contains 14 residues. Germline CDR1 reads PRHDT; CDR2 reads FYEKMQ (reference sequence). Trimming took off 5 bases at V and 6 bases at J, with 16 bases between the two ends.

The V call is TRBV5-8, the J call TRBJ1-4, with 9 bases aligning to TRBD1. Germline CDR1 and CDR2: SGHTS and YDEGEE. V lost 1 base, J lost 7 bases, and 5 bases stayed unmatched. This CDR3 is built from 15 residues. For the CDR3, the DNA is TGTGCCAGCAGCTTGTTAGGGACAGGGACTGAAAAACTGTTTTTT. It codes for CASSLLGTGTEKLFF.

The CDR3 protein is CASGGWTGANYGYTF. The CDR3 DNA is TGCGCCAGCGGTGGATGGACAGGGGCCAACTATGGCTACACCTTC. The V call is TRBV4-1, the J call TRBJ1-2, with 9 bases aligning to TRBD1. CDR3 length: 15 residues. After removal of 8 bases from V and 2 bases from J, the junction contained 9 bases not matched to a gene. Germline CDR1 MGHRA, CDR2 YSYEKL.

The CDR3 loop is CSVQGGPLGSYNEQFF. The CDR3 DNA follows: TGCAGCGTTCAAGGAGGGCCTCTGGGCTCCTACAATGAGCAGTTCTTC. This chain joins TRBV29-1 and TRBJ2-1, with D maybe TRBD2 (6 bases). V was shortened by 5 bases and J by 0 bases, with 17 bases between the two germline ends. From germline, CDR1 is SQVTM and CDR2 ANQGSEA. The CDR3 has 16 residues.

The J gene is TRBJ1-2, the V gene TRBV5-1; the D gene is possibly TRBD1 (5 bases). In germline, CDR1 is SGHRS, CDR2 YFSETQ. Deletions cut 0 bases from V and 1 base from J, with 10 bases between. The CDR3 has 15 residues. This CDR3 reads CASSLEPGVNYGYTF. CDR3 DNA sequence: TGCGCCAGCAGCTTGGAACCGGGGGTTAACTATGGCTACACCTTC.

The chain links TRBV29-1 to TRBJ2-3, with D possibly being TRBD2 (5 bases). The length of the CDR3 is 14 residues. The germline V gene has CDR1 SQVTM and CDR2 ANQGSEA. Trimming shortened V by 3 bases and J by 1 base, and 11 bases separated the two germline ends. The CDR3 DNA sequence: TGCAGCGTTGACGGCCCCGGGGGCACAGATACGCAGTATTTT. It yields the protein CSVDGPGGTDTQYF.

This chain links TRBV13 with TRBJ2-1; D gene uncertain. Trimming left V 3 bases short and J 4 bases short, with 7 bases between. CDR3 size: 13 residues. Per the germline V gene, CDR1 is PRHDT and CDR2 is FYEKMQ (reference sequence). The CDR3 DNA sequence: TGTGCCAGCAGCTTCCCTTCTTACAATGAGCAGTTCTTC. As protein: CASSFPSYNEQFF.

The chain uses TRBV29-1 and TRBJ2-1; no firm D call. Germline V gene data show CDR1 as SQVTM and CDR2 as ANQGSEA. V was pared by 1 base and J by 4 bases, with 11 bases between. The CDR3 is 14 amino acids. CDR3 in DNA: TGCAGCGTTGAAGGGGCAGGTCAATACAATGAGCAGTTCTTC. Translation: CSVEGAGQYNEQFF.

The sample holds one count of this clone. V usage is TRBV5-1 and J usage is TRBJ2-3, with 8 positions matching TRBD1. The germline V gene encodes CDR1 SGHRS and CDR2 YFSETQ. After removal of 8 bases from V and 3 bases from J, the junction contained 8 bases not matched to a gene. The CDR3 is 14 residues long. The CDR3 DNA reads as TGCGCCAGTAAAATGGGACAGGAGACAGATACGCAGTATTTT. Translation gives CASKMGQETDTQYF.

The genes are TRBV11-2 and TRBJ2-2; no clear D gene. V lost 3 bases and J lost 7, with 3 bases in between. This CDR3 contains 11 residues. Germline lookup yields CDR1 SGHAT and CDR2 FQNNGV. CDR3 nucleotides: TGTGCCAGCAGCTTCATCGGGGAGCTGTTTTTT. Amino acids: CASSFIGELFF.

The CDR3 reads CASSDSSGGVNEQFF. In DNA form, the CDR3 reads TGTGCCAGCAGTGACTCCAGCGGGGGGGTCAATGAGCAGTTCTTC. The V gene is TRBV6-4, the J gene TRBJ2-1; TRBD2 matches at 10 bases. Germline V gene data show CDR1 as MRHNA and CDR2 as SNTAGT. The CDR3 runs 15 residues. V lost 0 bases to trimming and J lost 6 bases; unmatched junction nucleotides: 2.

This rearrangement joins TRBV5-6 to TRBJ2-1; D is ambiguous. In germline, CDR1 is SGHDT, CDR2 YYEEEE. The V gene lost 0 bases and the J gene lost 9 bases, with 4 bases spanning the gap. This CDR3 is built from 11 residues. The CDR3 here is CASSLDSEQFF. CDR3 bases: TGTGCCAGCAGCTTGGATAGTGAGCAGTTCTTC.

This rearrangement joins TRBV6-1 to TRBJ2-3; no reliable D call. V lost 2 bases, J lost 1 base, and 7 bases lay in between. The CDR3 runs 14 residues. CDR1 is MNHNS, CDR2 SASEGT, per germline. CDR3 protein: CASSETRGTDTQYF. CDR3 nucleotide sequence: TGTGCCAGCAGTGAAACACGGGGCACAGATACGCAGTATTTT.

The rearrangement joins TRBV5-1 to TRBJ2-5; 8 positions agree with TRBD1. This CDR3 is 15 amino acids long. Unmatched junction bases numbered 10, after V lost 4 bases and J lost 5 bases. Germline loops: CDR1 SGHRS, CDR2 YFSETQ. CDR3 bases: TGCGCCAGCAGCAACGGACAGGGTGTCAGGGAGACCCAGTACTTC. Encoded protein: CASSNGQGVRETQYF.

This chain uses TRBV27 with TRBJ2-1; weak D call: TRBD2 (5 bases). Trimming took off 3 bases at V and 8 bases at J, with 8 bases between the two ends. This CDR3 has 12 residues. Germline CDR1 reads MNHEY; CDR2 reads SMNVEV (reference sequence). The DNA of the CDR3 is TGTGCCAGCAGTTTTGACGGGGATGAGCAGTTCTTC. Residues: CASSFDGDEQFF.

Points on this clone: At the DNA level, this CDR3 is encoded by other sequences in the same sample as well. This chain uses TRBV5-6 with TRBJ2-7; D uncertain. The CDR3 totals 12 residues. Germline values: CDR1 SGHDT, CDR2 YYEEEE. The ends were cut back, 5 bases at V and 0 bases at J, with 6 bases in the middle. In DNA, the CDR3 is TGTGCCAGCAGTCTGAGCTCCTACGAGCAGTACTTC. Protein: CASSLSSYEQYF.

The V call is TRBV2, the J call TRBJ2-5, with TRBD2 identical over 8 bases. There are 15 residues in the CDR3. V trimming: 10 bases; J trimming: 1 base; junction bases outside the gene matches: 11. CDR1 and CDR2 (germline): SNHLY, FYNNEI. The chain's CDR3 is CATLSERGPQETQYF. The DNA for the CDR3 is TGTGCCACCCTAAGCGAGCGGGGGCCCCAAGAGACCCAGTACTTC. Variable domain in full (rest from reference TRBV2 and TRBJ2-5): EPEVTQTPSHQVTQMGQEVILRCVPISNHLYFYWYRQILGQKVEFLVSFYNNEISEKSEIFDDQFSVERPDGSNFTLKIRSTKLEDSAMYFCATLSERGPQETQYFGPGTRLLVL.

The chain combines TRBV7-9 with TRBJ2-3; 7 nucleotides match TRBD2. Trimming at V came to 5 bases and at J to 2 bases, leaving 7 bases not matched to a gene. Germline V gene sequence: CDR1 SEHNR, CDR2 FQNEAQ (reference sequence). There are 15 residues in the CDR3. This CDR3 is CASSPGAGPTDTQYF. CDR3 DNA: TGTGCCAGCAGCCCGGGAGCGGGGCCCACAGATACGCAGTATTTT.

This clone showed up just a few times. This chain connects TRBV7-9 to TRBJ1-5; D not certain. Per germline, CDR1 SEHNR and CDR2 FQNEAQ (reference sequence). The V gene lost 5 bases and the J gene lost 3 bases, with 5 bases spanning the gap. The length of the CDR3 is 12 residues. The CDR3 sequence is CASSNYNQPQHF. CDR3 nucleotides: TGTGCCAGCAGCAATTACAATCAGCCCCAGCATTTT.